This entry concerns a single T cell receptor beta chain. Its cognate antigen is unknown. This sample is part of a study of T cell responses to AZD1222 COVID-19 vaccine. Whole-study results and caveats: Repertoire sampling happened only post peak T cell response. Dominant CD4 TCR responses targeted spike regions 160-218 and 743-854. Seropositive AZD1222 recipients at baseline numbered only six or seven.

TCRdb keeps only in-frame clones here, not all; method: immunoSEQ multiplex PCR. The profile shows some 83,000 clones, about 91% of them singletons. CDR3 length: 13 residues. The V end lost 2 bases, the J end lost 5 bases, and 9 bases lay between the germline ends. Looked up from germline, CDR1 is SEHNR and CDR2 is FQNEAQ (reference sequence). The clonotype was recovered from an adult who received the AZD1222 COVID-19 vaccine. The input for sequencing was peripheral blood, taken 28 days after the second AZD1222 dose. This chain connects TRBV7-9 to TRBJ1-1; no firm D call. The CDR3 nucleotides are TGTGCCAGCAGCTTATACGGGCTGACTGAAGCTTTCTTT. Protein product: CASSLYGLTEAFF.